The table lists the clone carrying this T cell receptor beta chain with many counts. Its antigen remains unidentified. The sample is drawn from a study of CD8 T cells in ankylosing spondylitis. Whole-study results and caveats: Seemingly distinctive of ankylosing spondylitis blood was a TCR beta motif formed by eight highly homologous variants.

Scientists made TCR beta libraries using quantitative 5'-RACE with molecular barcodes. One entry per CDR3 protein, called by TCRdb with MiXCR from the 5' RACE reads. The repertoire includes some 220,000 distinct CDR3 sequences, roughly a tenth of them detected once, and 2% to 3% sits in the top ten. CDR3 length equals 15 residues. The germline CDR1 and CDR2 sequences are MNHEY and SMNVEV (reference sequence). With 3 bases removed from V and 0 bases from J, the gap between germline ends came to 9 bases. The sequencing input was blood, either unsorted or a sorted T cell fraction (not recorded which). The clonotype comes from a male donor with ankylosing spondylitis or in good health (not recorded which). The chain couples TRBV27 to TRBJ2-1; D remains unclear. The CDR3 DNA follows: TGTGCCAGCAGTTTGGCGTTCAGCTCCTACAATGAGCAGTTCTTC. Its protein is CASSLAFSSYNEQFF.